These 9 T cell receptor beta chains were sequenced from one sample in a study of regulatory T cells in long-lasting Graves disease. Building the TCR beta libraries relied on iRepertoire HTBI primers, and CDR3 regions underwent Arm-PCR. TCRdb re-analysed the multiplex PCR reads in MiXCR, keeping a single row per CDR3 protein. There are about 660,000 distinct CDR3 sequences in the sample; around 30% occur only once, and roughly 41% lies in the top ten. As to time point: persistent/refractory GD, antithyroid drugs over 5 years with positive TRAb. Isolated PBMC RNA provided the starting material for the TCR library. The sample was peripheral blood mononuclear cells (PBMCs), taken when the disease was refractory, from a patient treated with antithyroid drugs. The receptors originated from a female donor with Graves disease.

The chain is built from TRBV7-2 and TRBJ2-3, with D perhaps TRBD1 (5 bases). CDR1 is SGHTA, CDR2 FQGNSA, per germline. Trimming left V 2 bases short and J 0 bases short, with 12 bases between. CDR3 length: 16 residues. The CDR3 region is CASSLRGALSTDTQYF. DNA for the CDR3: TGTGCCAGCAGCTTAAGGGGCGCCCTTAGCACAGATACGCAGTATTTT.

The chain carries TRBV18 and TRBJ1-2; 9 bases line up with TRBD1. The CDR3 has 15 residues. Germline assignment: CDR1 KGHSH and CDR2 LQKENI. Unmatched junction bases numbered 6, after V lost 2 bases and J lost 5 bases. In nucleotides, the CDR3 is TGTGCCAGCTCACCAGCCTGGGACAGGGAATATGGCTACACCTTC. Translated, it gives CASSPAWDREYGYTF.

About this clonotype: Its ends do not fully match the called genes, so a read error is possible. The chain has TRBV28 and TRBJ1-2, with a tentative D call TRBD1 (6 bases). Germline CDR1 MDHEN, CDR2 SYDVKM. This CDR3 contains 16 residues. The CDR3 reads CASSLSPPTGSYGYAF. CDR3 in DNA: TGTGCCAGCAGTTTATCCCCCCCGACAGGTTCCTATGGCTACGCCTTC.

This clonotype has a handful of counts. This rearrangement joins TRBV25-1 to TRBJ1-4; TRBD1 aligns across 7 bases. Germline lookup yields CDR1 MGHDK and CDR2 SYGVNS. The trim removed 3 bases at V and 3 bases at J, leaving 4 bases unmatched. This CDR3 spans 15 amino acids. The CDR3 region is CASSDRGGSNEKLFF. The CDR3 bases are TGTGCCAGCAGTGACAGGGGGGGGTCTAATGAAAAACTGTTTTTT.

In nucleotides, the CDR3 is TGTGCCAGCAGCTTAGAGTTGGGTTCGGGGTACGAGCAGTACTTC. It specifies CASSLELGSGYEQYF. The chain recombines TRBV7-2 with TRBJ2-7, with a weak D call TRBD2 (5 bases). There are 15 residues in the CDR3. V lost 1 base and J 4 bases, leaving 14 bases between the germline ends. The germline gives CDR1 SGHTA, CDR2 FQGNSA.

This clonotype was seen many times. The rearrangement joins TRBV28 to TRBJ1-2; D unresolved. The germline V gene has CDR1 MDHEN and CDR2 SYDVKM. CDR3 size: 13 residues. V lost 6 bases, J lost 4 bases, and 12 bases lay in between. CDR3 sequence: CASSSENPYGYTF. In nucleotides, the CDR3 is TGTGCCAGCAGCTCGGAAAACCCCTATGGCTACACCTTC.

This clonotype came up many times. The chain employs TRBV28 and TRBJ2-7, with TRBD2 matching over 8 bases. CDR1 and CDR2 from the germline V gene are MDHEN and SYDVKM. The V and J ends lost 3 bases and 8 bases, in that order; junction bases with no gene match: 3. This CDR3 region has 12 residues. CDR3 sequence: CASSFGTRKQYF. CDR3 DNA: TGTGCCAGCAGTTTTGGGACTAGAAAGCAGTACTTC.

CDR3 sequence (DNA): TGCAGCGTATATTGGGGCGGACAGGCCCAAAACATTCAGTACTTC. Encoded protein: CSVYWGGQAQNIQYF. The V and J genes are TRBV29-1 and TRBJ2-4; 7 nucleotides align to TRBD1. In germline, CDR1 is SQVTM, CDR2 ANQGSEA. The CDR3 is 15 residues long. Germline trimming cut 6 bases from V and 5 bases from J; bases unmatched to any gene: 13. The whole variable domain, filled in from reference TRBV29-1 and TRBJ2-4, reads SAVISQKPSRDICQRGTSLTIQCQVDSQVTMMFWYRQQPGQSLTLIATANQGSEATYESGFVIDKFPISRPNLTFSTLTVSNMSPEDSSIYLCSVYWGGQAQNIQYFGAGTRLSVL.

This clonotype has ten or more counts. The CDR3 loop is CSVTGLGETQYF. DNA of the CDR3: TGCAGCGTTACGGGACTCGGGGAGACCCAGTACTTC. The rearrangement joins TRBV29-1 to TRBJ2-5; a weak D match, TRBD2 (6 bases). Trimming took 5 bases from V and 5 from J, leaving 12 bases between them. This CDR3 has 12 residues. Per germline, CDR1 SQVTM and CDR2 ANQGSEA.